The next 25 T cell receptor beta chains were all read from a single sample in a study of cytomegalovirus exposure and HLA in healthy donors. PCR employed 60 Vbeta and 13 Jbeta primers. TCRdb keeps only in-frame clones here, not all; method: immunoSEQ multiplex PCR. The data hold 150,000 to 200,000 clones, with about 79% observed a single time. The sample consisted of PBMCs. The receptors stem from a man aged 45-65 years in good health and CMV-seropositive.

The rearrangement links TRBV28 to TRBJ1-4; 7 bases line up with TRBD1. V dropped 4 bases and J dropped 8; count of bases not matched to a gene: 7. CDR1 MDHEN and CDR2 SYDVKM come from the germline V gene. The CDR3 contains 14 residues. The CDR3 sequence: CASSSLQGREKLFF. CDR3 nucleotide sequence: TGTGCCAGCAGTTCCCTACAGGGGAGGGAAAAACTGTTTTTT.

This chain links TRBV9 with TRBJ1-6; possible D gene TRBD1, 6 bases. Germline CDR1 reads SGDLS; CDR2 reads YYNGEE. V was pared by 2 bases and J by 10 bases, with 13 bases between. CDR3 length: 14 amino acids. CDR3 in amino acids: CASSVPGEYSPLHF. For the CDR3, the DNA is TGTGCCAGCAGCGTCCCAGGGGAGTACTCACCCCTCCACTTT. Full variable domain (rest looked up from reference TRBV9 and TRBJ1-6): DSGVTQTPKHLITATGQRVTLRCSPRSGDLSVYWYQQSLDQGLQFLIQYYNGEERAKGNILERFSAQQFPDLHSELNLSSLELGDSALYFCASSVPGEYSPLHFGNGTRLTVT.

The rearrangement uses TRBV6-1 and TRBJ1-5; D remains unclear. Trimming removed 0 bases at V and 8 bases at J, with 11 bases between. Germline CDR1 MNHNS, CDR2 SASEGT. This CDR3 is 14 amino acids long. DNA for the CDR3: TGTGCCAGCAGTGAAGCAGGAGGAGAGGAGCCCCAGCATTTT. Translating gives CASSEAGGEEPQHF.

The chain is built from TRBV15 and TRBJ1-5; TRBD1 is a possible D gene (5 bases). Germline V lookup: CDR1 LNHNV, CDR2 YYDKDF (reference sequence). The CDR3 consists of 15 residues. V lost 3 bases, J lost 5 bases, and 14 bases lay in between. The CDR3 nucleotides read TGTGCCACCAGCAGGGAGAGACAGCCCCATCAGCCCCAGCATTTT. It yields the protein CATSRERQPHQPQHF.

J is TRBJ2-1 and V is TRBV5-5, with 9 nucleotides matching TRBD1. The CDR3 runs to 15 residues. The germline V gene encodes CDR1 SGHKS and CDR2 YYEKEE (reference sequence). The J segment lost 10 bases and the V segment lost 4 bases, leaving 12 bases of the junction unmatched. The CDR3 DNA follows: TGTGCCAGCAGCCGGACAGGGGAAGGTGTCAAGGAGCAGTTCTTC. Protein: CASSRTGEGVKEQFF.

CDR3: CAWTIGGRGSPLHF. CDR3 nucleotides: TGTGCCTGGACCATAGGAGGGAGGGGATCACCCCTCCACTTT. The V call is TRBV30, the J call TRBJ1-6, with D possibly being TRBD1 (5 bases). The CDR3 runs to 14 residues. With 4 bases removed from V and 10 bases from J, the gap between germline ends came to 17 bases. Per germline, CDR1 GTSNPN and CDR2 SVGIG (reference sequence).

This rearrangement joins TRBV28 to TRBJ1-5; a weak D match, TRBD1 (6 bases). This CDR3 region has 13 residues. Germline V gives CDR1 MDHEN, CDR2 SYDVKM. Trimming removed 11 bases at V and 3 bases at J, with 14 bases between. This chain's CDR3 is CAWRGGANQPQHF. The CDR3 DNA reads TGTGCCTGGAGGGGGGGAGCCAATCAGCCCCAGCATTTT.

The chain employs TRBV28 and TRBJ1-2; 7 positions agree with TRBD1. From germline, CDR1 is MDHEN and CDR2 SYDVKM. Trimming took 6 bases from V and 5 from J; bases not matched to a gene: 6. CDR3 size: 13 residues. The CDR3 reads CASRSGTVYGYTF. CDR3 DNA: TGTGCCAGCAGATCCGGGACAGTATATGGCTACACCTTC.

DNA for the CDR3: TGTGCCAGCAGCCAAACTCGGGGGAAGGGGCCCCCCAATGAGCAGTTCTTC. Translating it yields CASSQTRGKGPPNEQFF. The V gene is TRBV16, the J gene TRBJ2-1; D is possibly TRBD2 (6 bases). Trimming pared 2 bases from V and 6 bases from J, leaving 20 bases between. CDR1 is KGHSY, CDR2 FQNENV, per germline. CDR3 length: 17 residues.

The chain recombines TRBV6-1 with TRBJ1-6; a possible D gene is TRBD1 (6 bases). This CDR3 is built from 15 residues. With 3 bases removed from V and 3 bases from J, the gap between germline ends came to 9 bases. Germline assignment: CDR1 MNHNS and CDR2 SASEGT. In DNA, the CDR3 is TGTGCCAGCAGTGATAGGACAGTCTATAATTCACCCCTCCACTTT. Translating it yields CASSDRTVYNSPLHF.

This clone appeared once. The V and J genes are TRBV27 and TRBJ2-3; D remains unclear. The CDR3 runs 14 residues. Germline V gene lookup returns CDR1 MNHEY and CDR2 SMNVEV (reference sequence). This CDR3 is CATSGLASTDTQYF. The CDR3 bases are TGTGCGACCTCGGGTTTGGCTAGCACAGATACGCAGTATTTT.

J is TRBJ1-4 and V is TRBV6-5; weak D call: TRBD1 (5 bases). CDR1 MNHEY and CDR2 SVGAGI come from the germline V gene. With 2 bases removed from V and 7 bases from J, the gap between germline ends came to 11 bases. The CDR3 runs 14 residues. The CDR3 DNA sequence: TGTGCCAGCAGTTACGGGGGGTACGCTGAAAAACTGTTTTTT. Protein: CASSYGGYAEKLFF.

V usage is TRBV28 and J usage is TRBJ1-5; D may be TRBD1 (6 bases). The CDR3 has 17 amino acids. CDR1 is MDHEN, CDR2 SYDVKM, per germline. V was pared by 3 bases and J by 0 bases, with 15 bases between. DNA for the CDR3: TGTGCCAGCAGTTTTCCCCCGACAGGCTATAGCAATCAGCCCCAGCATTTT. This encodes CASSFPPTGYSNQPQHF.

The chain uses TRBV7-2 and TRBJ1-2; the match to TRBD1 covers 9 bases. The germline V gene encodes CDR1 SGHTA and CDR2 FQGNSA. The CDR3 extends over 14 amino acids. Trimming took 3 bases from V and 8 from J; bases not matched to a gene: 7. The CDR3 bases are TGTGCCAGCAGCTTTGGGACAGGGACCGCCGGCTACACCTTC. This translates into CASSFGTGTAGYTF.

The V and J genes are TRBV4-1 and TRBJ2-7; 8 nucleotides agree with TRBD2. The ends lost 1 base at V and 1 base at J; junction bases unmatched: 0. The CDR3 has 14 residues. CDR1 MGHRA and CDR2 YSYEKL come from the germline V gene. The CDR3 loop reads CASSQASGSYEQYV. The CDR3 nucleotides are TGCGCCAGCAGCCAAGCTAGCGGGTCCTACGAGCAGTACGTC.

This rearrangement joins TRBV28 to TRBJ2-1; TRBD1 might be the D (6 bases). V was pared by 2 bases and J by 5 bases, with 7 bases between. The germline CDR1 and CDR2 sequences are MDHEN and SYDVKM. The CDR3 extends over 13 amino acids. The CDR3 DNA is TGTGCCAGCAGTTTAAGGGGGAACAATGAGCAGTTCTTC. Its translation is CASSLRGNNEQFF.

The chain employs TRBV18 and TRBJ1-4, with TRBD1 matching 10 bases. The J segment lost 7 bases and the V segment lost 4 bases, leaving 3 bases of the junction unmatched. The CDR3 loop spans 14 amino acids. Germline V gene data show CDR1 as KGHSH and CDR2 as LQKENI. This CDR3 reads CASSLTGGFEKLFF. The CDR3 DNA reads TGTGCCAGCTCACTGACAGGGGGCTTTGAAAAACTGTTTTTT. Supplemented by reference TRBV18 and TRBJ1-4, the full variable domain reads NAGVMQNPRHLVRRRGQEARLRCSPMKGHSHVYWYRQLPEEGLKFMVYLQKENIIDESGMPKERFSAEFPKEGPSILRIQQVVRGDSAAYFCASSLTGGFEKLFFGSGTQLSVL.

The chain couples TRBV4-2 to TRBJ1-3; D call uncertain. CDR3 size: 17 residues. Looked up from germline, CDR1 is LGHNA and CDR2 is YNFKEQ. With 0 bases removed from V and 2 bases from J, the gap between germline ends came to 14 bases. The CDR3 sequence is CASSQDLAAPTGNTIYF. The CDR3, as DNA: TGTGCCAGCAGCCAAGATCTAGCAGCCCCGACTGGAAACACCATATATTTT.

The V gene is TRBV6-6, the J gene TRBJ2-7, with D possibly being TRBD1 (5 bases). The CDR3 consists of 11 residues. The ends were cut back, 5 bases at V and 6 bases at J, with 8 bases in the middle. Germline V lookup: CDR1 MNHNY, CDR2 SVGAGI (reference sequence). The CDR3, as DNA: TGTGCCAGCAGTCAGGGTTCCGAGCAGTACGTC. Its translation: CASSQGSEQYV.

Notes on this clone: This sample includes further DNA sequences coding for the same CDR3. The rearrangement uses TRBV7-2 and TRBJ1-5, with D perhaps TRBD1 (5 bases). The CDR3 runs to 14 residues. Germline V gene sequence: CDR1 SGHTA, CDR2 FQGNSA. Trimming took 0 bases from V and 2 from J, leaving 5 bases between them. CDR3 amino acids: CASSLAGGNQPQHF. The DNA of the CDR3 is TGTGCCAGCAGCTTAGCAGGGGGCAATCAGCCCCAGCATTTT. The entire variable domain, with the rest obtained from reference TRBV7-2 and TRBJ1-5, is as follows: GAGVSQSPSNKVTEKGKDVELRCDPISGHTALYWYRQSLGQGLEFLIYFQGNSAPDKSGLPSDRFSAERTGGSVSTLTIQRTQQEDSAVYLCASSLAGGNQPQHFGDGTRLSIL.

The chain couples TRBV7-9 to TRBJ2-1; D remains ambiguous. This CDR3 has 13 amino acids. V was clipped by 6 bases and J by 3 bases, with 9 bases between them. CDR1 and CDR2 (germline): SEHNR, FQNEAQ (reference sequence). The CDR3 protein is CASRWQIYNEQFF. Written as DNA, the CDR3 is TGTGCCAGCAGGTGGCAGATCTACAATGAGCAGTTCTTC.

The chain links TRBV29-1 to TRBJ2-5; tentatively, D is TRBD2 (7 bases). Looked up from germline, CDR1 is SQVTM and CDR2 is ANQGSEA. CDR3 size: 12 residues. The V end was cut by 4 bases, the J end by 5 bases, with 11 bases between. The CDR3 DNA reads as TGCAGCGTTGGGGGGGGGCGTGAGACCCAGTACTTC. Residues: CSVGGGRETQYF.

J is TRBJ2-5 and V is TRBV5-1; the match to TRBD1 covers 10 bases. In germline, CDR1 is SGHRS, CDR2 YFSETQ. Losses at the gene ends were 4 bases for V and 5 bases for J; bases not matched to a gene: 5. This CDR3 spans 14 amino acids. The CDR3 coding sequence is TGCGCCAGCAGCCTGGGACAGGGGTTGGAGACCCAGTACTTC. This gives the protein CASSLGQGLETQYF.

Here the CDR3 reads CASSKPGGAPYNEQFF. The CDR3 nucleotides read TGTGCCAGCAGCAAACCAGGGGGCGCCCCCTACAATGAGCAGTTCTTC. V usage is TRBV28 and J usage is TRBJ2-1; 8 nucleotides agree with TRBD1. Germline V CDR1 and CDR2: MDHEN, SYDVKM. The CDR3 extends over 16 amino acids. The V segment lost 6 bases and the J segment 2 bases; nucleotides outside the gene matches: 9.

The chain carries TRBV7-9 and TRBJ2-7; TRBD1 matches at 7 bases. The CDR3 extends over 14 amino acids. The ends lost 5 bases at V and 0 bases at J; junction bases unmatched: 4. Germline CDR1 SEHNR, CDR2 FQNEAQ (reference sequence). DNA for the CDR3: TGTGCCAGCAGCCGGGACAGCACCTCCTACGAGCAGTACTTC. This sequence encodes CASSRDSTSYEQYF.